This T cell receptor (beta chain) appears in the sequencing data of a study of T cells in Graves' hyperthyroidism and ophthalmopathy. RNA transcripts yielded amplified TCR beta CDR3 regions. When the TCR CDR3 underwent first-round RT-PCR, the HTBI primer set was used. TCRdb reprocessed the multiplex PCR reads via MiXCR and lists one record per CDR3 protein. The table includes a few hundred thousand distinct CDR3 sequences, around 16% detected once. Clinicians diagnosed patients from clinical symptoms, serum thyroxine and TRAb, thyroid ultrasound and orbital computed tomography. Isolation of PBMCs was performed on about 10 ml fresh peripheral blood. Whole-study results and caveats: Prediction of ophthalmopathy progression came a median roughly 6.4 months pre-onset.

CDR3 length equals 13 residues. V was pared by 3 bases and J by 6 bases, with 2 bases of the junction left unmatched. CDR1 is GTSNPN, CDR2 SVGIG, per germline (reference sequence). There are many counts of this clonotype. Its antigen is as yet unknown. The chain is built from TRBV30 and TRBJ1-5; 10 bases are shared with TRBD1. The specimen sequenced was blood. This clonotype originated in a woman aged 25 to 39 with Graves' hyperthyroidism. The CDR3 nucleotides read TGTGCCTGGAGCAGGACAGGGGGTCAGCCCCAGCATTTT. This encodes CAWSRTGGQPQHF.